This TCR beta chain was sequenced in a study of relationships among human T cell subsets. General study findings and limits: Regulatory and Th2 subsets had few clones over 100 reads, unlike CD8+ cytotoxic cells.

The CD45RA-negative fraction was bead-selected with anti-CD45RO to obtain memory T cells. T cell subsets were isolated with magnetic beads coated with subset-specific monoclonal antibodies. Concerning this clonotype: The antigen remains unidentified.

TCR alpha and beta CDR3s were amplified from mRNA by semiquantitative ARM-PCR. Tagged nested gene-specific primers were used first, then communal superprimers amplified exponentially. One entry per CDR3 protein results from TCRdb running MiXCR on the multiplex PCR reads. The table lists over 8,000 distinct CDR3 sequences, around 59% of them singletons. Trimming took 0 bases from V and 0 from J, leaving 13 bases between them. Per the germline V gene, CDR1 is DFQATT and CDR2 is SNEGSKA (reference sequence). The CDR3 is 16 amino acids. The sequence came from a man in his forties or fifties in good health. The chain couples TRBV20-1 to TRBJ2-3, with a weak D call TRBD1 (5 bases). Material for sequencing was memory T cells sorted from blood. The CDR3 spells CSARDLRTRSTDTQYF. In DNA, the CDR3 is TGCAGTGCTAGAGATTTGAGGACACGTAGCACAGATACGCAGTATTTT.